These 11 T cell receptor beta chains were sequenced from one sample in a study of post-analysis software for immune sequencing data. Regarding the study as a whole: Controls showed lower frequencies than patients for five or six TRBV segments, and TRBV5-6, TRBV5-1 and TRBV20-1 were among these.

Unique molecular identifiers were carried by the TCR beta cDNA libraries. TCRdb processed the PCR reads anew with MiXCR; each CDR3 protein has one entry. The sample lists roughly 700,000 distinct CDR3 sequences, 25% to 30% occurring once. Antigen specificity for these receptors is unknown. The specimen was blood. These receptors originate from a girl aged 10-17 years with multiple sclerosis.

This clonotype was found a few times. The chain has TRBV28 and TRBJ2-7, with 7 bases matching TRBD1. After removal of 4 bases from V and 7 bases from J, the junction contained 1 base not matched to a gene. This CDR3 comprises 11 residues. Germline V lookup: CDR1 MDHEN, CDR2 SYDVKM. The CDR3 protein is CASSSTGEQYF. CDR3 bases: TGTGCCAGCAGTTCGACAGGGGAGCAGTACTTC. Drawing the rest from reference TRBV28 and TRBJ2-7, the complete variable domain is DVKVTQSSRYLVKRTGEKVFLECVQDMDHENMFWYRQDPGLGLRLIYFSYDVKMKEKGDIPEGYSVSREKKERFSLILESASTNQTSMYLCASSSTGEQYFGPGTRLTVT.

This clonotype was counted ten times or more. The V call is TRBV24-1, the J call TRBJ2-7, with D perhaps TRBD2 (5 bases). Deletions cut 2 bases from V and 11 bases from J, with 12 bases between. Germline V gene data show CDR1 as KGHDR and CDR2 as SFDVKD. The CDR3 is 12 residues long. The CDR3 nucleotides read TGTGCCACCAGTGATTCAGGACTGAACGAGTACTTC. Its protein is CATSDSGLNEYF.

About this clonotype: This could be a read error, since a much larger clone is one nucleotide away. The rearrangement links TRBV20-1 to TRBJ2-5; 8 nucleotides agree with TRBD1. The germline CDR1 and CDR2 sequences are DFQATT and SNEGSKA (reference sequence). This CDR3 spans 16 amino acids. CDR3 nucleotides: TGCAGTACTAGTAAAGTGACAGGGGTCAGCCAAGAGACCCAGTACTTC. This encodes CSTSKVTGVSQETQYF.

To note about this clonotype: With a much larger clone just one base away, this may be a read error. The V gene is TRBV29-1, the J gene TRBJ2-5, with D perhaps TRBD2 (5 bases). This CDR3 has 12 residues. The germline gives CDR1 SQVTM, CDR2 ANQGSEA. CDR3 loop: CSVVSAQEAQYF. The CDR3 DNA follows: TGCAGCGTTGTTAGCGCACAAGAGGCCCAGTACTTC.

This clonotype was counted many times. The V gene is TRBV20-1, the J gene TRBJ2-1; 13 bases line up with TRBD2. This CDR3 region has 16 residues. Germline trimming cut 3 bases from V and 8 bases from J; bases unmatched to any gene: 10. CDR1 is DFQATT and CDR2 is SNEGSKA in the germline V gene (reference sequence). The CDR3 region is CSARDRTSGSRDEQFF. For the CDR3, the DNA is TGCAGTGCTAGGGATAGGACTAGCGGGAGTAGGGATGAGCAGTTCTTC.

This clonotype was found a few times. J is TRBJ2-6 and V is TRBV5-1; D is perhaps TRBD2 (5 bases). Trimming left V 4 bases short and J 0 bases short, with 14 bases between. The germline V gene has CDR1 SGHRS and CDR2 YFSETQ. The CDR3 loop spans 17 amino acids. CDR3 in amino acids: CASSVGLLDSGANVLTF. CDR3 bases: TGCGCCAGCAGCGTTGGCCTACTAGACTCTGGGGCCAACGTCCTGACTTTC.

The CDR3 nucleotides read TGTGCCAGCAGCCGCCGTGTGGGGACAGGGGGCGATTGGGGAGATGAAAAACTGTTTTTT. Its translation is CASSRRVGTGGDWGDEKLFF. V usage is TRBV27 and J usage is TRBJ1-4, with TRBD1 identical over 12 bases. Unmatched junction bases numbered 20, after V lost 6 bases and J lost 6 bases. The CDR3 is made up of 20 amino acids. From germline, CDR1 is MNHEY and CDR2 SMNVEV (reference sequence). Variable domain in full (rest from reference TRBV27 and TRBJ1-4): EAQVTQNPRYLITVTGKKLTVTCSQNMNHEYMSWYRQDPGLGLRQIYYSMNVEVTDKGDVPEGYKVSRKEKRNFPLILESPSPNQTSLYFCASSRRVGTGGDWGDEKLFFGSGTQLSVL.

This clonotype was observed once. A much larger clone differs from this one at a single base, so this may be a read error. V and J are TRBV10-2 and TRBJ2-1; TRBD2 aligns across 7 bases. Germline-derived CDR1 and CDR2 are WSHSY and SAAADI. Trimming cost V 8 bases and J 3 bases; bases outside gene matches: 10. The CDR3 covers 15 residues. Written as DNA, the CDR3 is TGCGCCAGCGCTGGGGTAGCGGGTGACTACAATGAGCAGTTCTTC. Encoded protein: CASAGVAGDYNEQFF.

This clonotype has only a few counts. This chain uses TRBV6-5 with TRBJ1-2; TRBD1 matches at 9 bases. V gave up 2 bases and J gave up 7 bases; unmatched junction bases: 17. The CDR3 consists of 18 residues. CDR1 is MNHEY and CDR2 is SVGAGI in the germline V gene. CDR3 in amino acids: CASSYRGLGTGRSGGYTF. The CDR3 DNA reads TGTGCCAGCAGTTACCGGGGACTCGGGACAGGGAGAAGCGGTGGCTACACCTTC.

This clonotype was counted only a few times. The rearrangement uses TRBV10-3 and TRBJ2-1; D possibly matches TRBD1 or TRBD2 (5 bases each). The CDR3 covers 14 residues. CDR1 is ENHRY, CDR2 SYGVKD, per germline. Trimming took 10 bases from V and 6 from J, leaving 19 bases between them. The CDR3 sequence is CATAGQGGFNEQFF. CDR3 bases: TGTGCCACCGCCGGGCAGGGCGGGTTCAATGAGCAGTTCTTC.

This clonotype was picked up a small number of times. The chain has TRBV5-1 and TRBJ2-7; 8 positions agree with TRBD1. V was clipped by 4 bases and J by 5 bases; unmatched bases: 11. From germline, CDR1 is SGHRS and CDR2 YFSETQ. The CDR3 spans 15 residues. In DNA, the CDR3 is TGCGCCAGCAGCGTTTTCCGGACAGGGTTCGACGAGCAGTACTTC. Translated, it gives CASSVFRTGFDEQYF.